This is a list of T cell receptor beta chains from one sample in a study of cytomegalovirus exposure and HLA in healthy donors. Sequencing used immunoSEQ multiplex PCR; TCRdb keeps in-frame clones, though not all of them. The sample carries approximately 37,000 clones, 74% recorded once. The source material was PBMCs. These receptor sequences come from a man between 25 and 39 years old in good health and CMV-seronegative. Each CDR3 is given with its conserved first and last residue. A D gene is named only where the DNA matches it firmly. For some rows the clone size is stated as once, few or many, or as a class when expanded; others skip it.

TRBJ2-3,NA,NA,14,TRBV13,CASSLSDNTDTQYF,TGTGCCAGCAGCTTAAGTGACAACACAGATACGCAGTATTTT
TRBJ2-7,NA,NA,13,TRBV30,CAWSFQVRDEQYF,TGTGCCTGGAGCTTCCAGGTTCGGGATGAGCAGTACTTC
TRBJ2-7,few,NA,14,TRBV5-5,CASSLGQRSYEQYF,TGTGCCAGCAGCTTGGGACAGCGTTCCTACGAGCAGTACTTC
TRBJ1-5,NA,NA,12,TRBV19,CASSLSRQPQHF,TGTGCCAGTAGTCTGAGTCGTCAGCCCCAGCATTTT
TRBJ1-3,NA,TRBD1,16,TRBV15,CATSRSGQLSGNTIYF,TGTGCCACCAGCAGATCGGGACAGCTCTCTGGAAACACCATATATTTT
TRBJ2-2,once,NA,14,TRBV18,CASSGQFNTGELFF,TGTGCCAGCTCGGGACAATTTAACACCGGGGAGCTGTTTTTT
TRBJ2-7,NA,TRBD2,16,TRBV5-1,CASSLVSGPSSYEQYF,TGCGCCAGCAGCTTGGTTAGCGGGCCAAGCTCCTACGAGCAGTACTTC
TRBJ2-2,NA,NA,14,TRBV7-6,CASSIVGGTGELFF,TGTGCCAGCAGTATAGTTGGAGGTACCGGGGAGCTGTTTTTT
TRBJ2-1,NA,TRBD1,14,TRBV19,CASRTGQGKNEQFF,TGTGCCAGTAGGACGGGACAGGGGAAAAATGAGCAGTTCTTC
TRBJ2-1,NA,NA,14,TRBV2,CASSLRQVYNEQFF,TGTGCCAGCAGTCTAAGACAGGTGTACAATGAGCAGTTCTTC
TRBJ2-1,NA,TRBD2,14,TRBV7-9,CAPGVTSGAGEQFF,TGTGCCCCAGGGGTGACTAGCGGGGCGGGGGAGCAGTTCTTC
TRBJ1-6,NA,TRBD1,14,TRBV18,CASSRDRDNSPLHF,TGTGCCAGCTCACGGGACAGGGATAATTCACCCCTCCACTTT
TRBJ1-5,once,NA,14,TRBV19,CASSREVGNQPQHF,TGTGCCAGTAGTCGGGAAGTCGGCAATCAGCCCCAGCATTTT
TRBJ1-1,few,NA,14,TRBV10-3,CAISERGRNTEAFF,TGTGCCATCAGTGAGAGGGGCAGGAACACTGAAGCTTTCTTT
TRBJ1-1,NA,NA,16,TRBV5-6,CASSVSVSEGNTEAFF,TGTGCCAGCAGCGTTTCGGTTTCGGAGGGTAACACTGAAGCTTTCTTT
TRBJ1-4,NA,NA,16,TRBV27,CASSRGQSRQYEKLFF,TGTGCCAGCAGCCGTGGACAGTCCCGTCAATATGAAAAACTGTTTTTT
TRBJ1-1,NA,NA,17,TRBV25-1,CASSELRGTKGETEAFF,TGTGCCAGCAGTGAATTGAGAGGGACAAAGGGTGAGACTGAAGCTTTCTTT
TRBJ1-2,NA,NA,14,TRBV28,CASSSGQPYYGYTF,TGTGCCAGCAGTTCGGGTCAGCCCTACTATGGCTACACCTTC